This is a list of T cell receptor beta chains from one sample in a study of T cell repertoires in cytomegalovirus infection. These receptors have no known antigen. MiXCR, run by TCRdb on the reads, gives a single entry per CDR3 protein. The table records hundreds of thousands of distinct CDR3 sequences, roughly a third of them present only once. The source was cultured PBMCs, collected from culture after CMV antigen stimulation. The receptors come from a human donor in good health (CMV status not recorded). Some clones in this sample may be carry-over from other donors' samples. Each CDR3 is given with its conserved first and last residue. D genes are given only for firm matches. Part of the rows lack a size; the others show once, few, many or a class for expanded clones.

CDR3 protein: CASSQEQGSLSSYNSPLHF; CDR3 DNA: TGTGCCAGCAGCCAAGAGCAGGGCAGCCTGAGCTCCTATAATTCACCCCTCCACTTT; D gene: -; V gene: TRBV4-2; J gene: TRBJ1-6; clone size: -
CDR3 protein: CASGVGGSSEQYF; CDR3 DNA: TGTGCCAGCGGGGTAGGGGGTAGTTCCGAGCAGTACTTC; D gene: -; V gene: TRBV5-6; J gene: TRBJ2-7; clone size: -
CDR3 protein: CASSRTQGGSYEQYF; CDR3 DNA: TGCGCCAGCAGTAGGACACAGGGAGGCTCCTACGAGCAGTACTTC; D gene: -; V gene: TRBV5-1; J gene: TRBJ2-7; clone size: -
CDR3 protein: CSALGLAGASGELFF; CDR3 DNA: TGCAGTGCCCTCGGGCTAGCGGGAGCGAGCGGGGAGCTGTTTTTT; D gene: TRBD2; V gene: TRBV20-1; J gene: TRBJ2-2; clone size: -
CDR3 protein: CASSLERYFGELFF; CDR3 DNA: TGTGCCAGCAGCTTAGAACGGTATTTCGGTGAACTGTTTTTT; D gene: -; V gene: TRBV7-8; J gene: TRBJ1-4; clone size: many
CDR3 protein: CSARPPGGETQYF; CDR3 DNA: TGCAGTGCTAGGCCTCCTGGGGGAGAGACCCAGTACTTC; D gene: -; V gene: TRBV20-1; J gene: TRBJ2-5; clone size: -
CDR3 protein: CASSQDQWAEAFF; CDR3 DNA: TGTGCCAGCTCACAGGATCAGTGGGCTGAAGCTTTCTTT; D gene: -; V gene: TRBV18; J gene: TRBJ1-1; clone size: few
CDR3 protein: CASSPTSGGHTQYF; CDR3 DNA: TGTGCCAGCAGCCCGACTAGCGGGGGCCATACGCAGTATTTT; D gene: TRBD2; V gene: TRBV7-2; J gene: TRBJ2-3; clone size: -
CDR3 protein: CASSLATTYEQYF; CDR3 DNA: TGTGCCAGCAGCTTAGCTACGACCTACGAGCAGTACTTC; D gene: -; V gene: TRBV7-2; J gene: TRBJ2-7; clone size: few
CDR3 protein: CASRQASNQPQHF; CDR3 DNA: TGTGCCAGCAGGCAGGCAAGCAATCAGCCCCAGCATTTT; D gene: -; V gene: TRBV6-1; J gene: TRBJ1-5; clone size: few
CDR3 protein: CASSDGPTQYF; CDR3 DNA: TGTGCCAGCAGCGACGGGCCGACCCAGTACTTC; D gene: -; V gene: TRBV11-2; J gene: TRBJ2-5; clone size: few
CDR3 protein: CASSFQQIQETQYF; CDR3 DNA: TGTGCCAGCAGTTTCCAACAGATCCAAGAGACCCAGTACTTC; D gene: -; V gene: TRBV12-3/TRBV12-4; J gene: TRBJ2-5; clone size: -
CDR3 protein: CASSLARQNYEQYF; CDR3 DNA: TGTGCCAGCAGCTTAGCCCGTCAGAACTACGAGCAGTACTTC; D gene: -; V gene: TRBV11-2; J gene: TRBJ2-7; clone size: -
CDR3 protein: CASSSNPDGYTEAFF; CDR3 DNA: TGCGCCAGCAGCTCAAACCCGGACGGGTACACTGAAGCTTTCTTT; D gene: -; V gene: TRBV5-1; J gene: TRBJ1-1; clone size: -
CDR3 protein: CASSQVGSDLEQYF; CDR3 DNA: TGCGCCAGCAGCCAAGTTGGTAGCGATCTCGAGCAGTACTTC; D gene: -; V gene: TRBV4-1; J gene: TRBJ2-7; clone size: -
CDR3 protein: CASSHEEGSGDFTDTQYF; CDR3 DNA: TGTGCCAGTAGCCACGAGGAGGGTAGCGGGGATTTCACAGATACGCAGTATTTT; D gene: TRBD2; V gene: TRBV19; J gene: TRBJ2-3; clone size: few
CDR3 protein: CASSLGDDYEQYF; CDR3 DNA: TGTGCCAGCAGCCTGGGTGATGACTACGAGCAGTACTTC; D gene: -; V gene: TRBV4-2; J gene: TRBJ2-7; clone size: few
CDR3 protein: CASSPSGLLLETQYF; CDR3 DNA: TGCGCCAGCAGCCCCTCGGGACTCCTCCTAGAGACCCAGTACTTC; D gene: -; V gene: TRBV4-1; J gene: TRBJ2-5; clone size: -
CDR3 protein: CASSTGQGKAYEQYF; CDR3 DNA: TGTGCCAGTAGTACGGGACAGGGTAAGGCATACGAGCAGTACTTC; D gene: TRBD1; V gene: TRBV19; J gene: TRBJ2-7; clone size: few
CDR3 protein: CASSSEADHNEQFF; CDR3 DNA: TGTGCCAGCAGCTCGGAGGCCGATCACAATGAGCAGTTCTTC; D gene: -; V gene: TRBV5-5; J gene: TRBJ2-1; clone size: -
CDR3 protein: CASSLDVTSGANVLTF; CDR3 DNA: TGTGCCAGCAGCTTAGACGTCACAAGTGGGGCCAACGTCCTGACTTTC; D gene: -; V gene: TRBV7-6; J gene: TRBJ2-6; clone size: -
CDR3 protein: CASSPAGLDTGELFF; CDR3 DNA: TGTGCCAGCAGTCCCGCGGGACTAGACACCGGGGAGCTGTTTTTT; D gene: TRBD2; V gene: TRBV12-3/TRBV12-4; J gene: TRBJ2-2; clone size: many
CDR3 protein: CASSLQDGGTEAFF; CDR3 DNA: TGTGCCAGCAGCTTACAGGACGGAGGGACTGAAGCTTTCTTT; D gene: -; V gene: TRBV11-2; J gene: TRBJ1-1; clone size: -
CDR3 protein: CASTMTGGIDTQYF; CDR3 DNA: TGCGCCAGCACCATGACAGGGGGAATAGATACGCAGTATTTT; D gene: TRBD1; V gene: TRBV5-1; J gene: TRBJ2-3; clone size: -
CDR3 protein: CASSSIRGTNTEAFF; CDR3 DNA: TGTGCCAGCAGCAGCATAAGGGGTACGAACACTGAAGCTTTCTTT; D gene: -; V gene: TRBV7-6; J gene: TRBJ1-1; clone size: few
CDR3 protein: CASSQSPEAGSGGAFF; CDR3 DNA: TGCGCCAGCAGCCAAAGCCCGGAGGCAGGGAGCGGGGGAGCTTTCTTT; D gene: -; V gene: TRBV4-1; J gene: TRBJ1-1; clone size: once
CDR3 protein: CASSWDTEAFF; CDR3 DNA: TGTGCCAGCAGTTGGGACACTGAAGCTTTCTTT; D gene: -; V gene: TRBV6-2/TRBV6-3; J gene: TRBJ1-1; clone size: few
CDR3 protein: CASNWGSEAFF; CDR3 DNA: TGTGCCAGCAACTGGGGGAGTGAAGCTTTCTTT; D gene: -; V gene: TRBV12-3/TRBV12-4; J gene: TRBJ1-1; clone size: few
CDR3 protein: CASSYDRVYGYTF; CDR3 DNA: TGTGCCAGCAGCTACGACAGGGTTTATGGCTACACCTTC; D gene: TRBD1; V gene: TRBV7-8; J gene: TRBJ1-2; clone size: many
CDR3 protein: CASSSIRTGKRSEAFF; CDR3 DNA: TGTGCCAGCAGCTCAATCCGGACAGGGAAGAGATCTGAAGCTTTCTTT; D gene: TRBD1; V gene: TRBV7-6; J gene: TRBJ1-1; clone size: -
CDR3 protein: CASSSDYYNEQFF; CDR3 DNA: TGTGCCAGCAGTTCGGACTACTACAATGAGCAGTTCTTC; D gene: -; V gene: TRBV5-4; J gene: TRBJ2-1; clone size: many
CDR3 protein: CAISLFFLGETPGEKLFF; CDR3 DNA: TGTGCCATCAGTTTATTTTTTCTCGGGGAGACCCCTGGTGAAAAACTGTTTTTT; D gene: -; V gene: TRBV10-3; J gene: TRBJ1-4; clone size: -
CDR3 protein: CASRTGPANEQFF; CDR3 DNA: TGTGCCAGCAGAACTGGACCCGCCAATGAGCAGTTCTTC; D gene: -; V gene: TRBV7-2; J gene: TRBJ2-1; clone size: few
CDR3 protein: CASTLGLSGAFF; CDR3 DNA: TGTGCCAGTACCCTGGGCCTCAGCGGAGCTTTCTTT; D gene: -; V gene: TRBV19; J gene: TRBJ1-1; clone size: once
CDR3 protein: CAISDKGGETTNTGELFF; CDR3 DNA: TGTGCCATCAGTGATAAGGGGGGGGAGACTACGAACACCGGGGAGCTGTTTTTT; D gene: -; V gene: TRBV10-3; J gene: TRBJ2-2; clone size: -
CDR3 protein: CASSWPAGSTDTQYF; CDR3 DNA: TGTGCCAGCAGTTGGCCAGCGGGAAGCACAGATACGCAGTATTTT; D gene: TRBD2; V gene: TRBV6-2/TRBV6-3; J gene: TRBJ2-3; clone size: -
CDR3 protein: CASGLLTGGRNEQFF; CDR3 DNA: TGTGCTAGTGGTTTGCTCACAGGGGGTCGGAATGAGCAGTTCTTC; D gene: TRBD1; V gene: TRBV12-5; J gene: TRBJ2-1; clone size: few
CDR3 protein: CSMNRGSVDTQYF; CDR3 DNA: TGCAGCATGAACAGGGGTTCCGTGGATACGCAGTATTTT; D gene: TRBD1; V gene: TRBV29-1; J gene: TRBJ2-3; clone size: -
CDR3 protein: CASSYRGGVSSGANVLTF; CDR3 DNA: TGTGCCAGCAGTTACCGGGGAGGTGTTAGCTCTGGGGCCAACGTCCTGACTTTC; D gene: -; V gene: TRBV6-2/TRBV6-3; J gene: TRBJ2-6; clone size: few
CDR3 protein: CSARVGQSSSPQHF; CDR3 DNA: TGCAGTGCTAGAGTCGGGCAGAGCTCTTCGCCCCAGCATTTT; D gene: -; V gene: TRBV20-1; J gene: TRBJ1-5; clone size: -
CDR3 protein: CASSQDDDRNNEQFF; CDR3 DNA: TGCGCCAGCAGCCAAGATGACGACAGAAACAATGAGCAGTTCTTC; D gene: -; V gene: TRBV4-3; J gene: TRBJ2-1; clone size: -
CDR3 protein: CASSYMVTTGEQYF; CDR3 DNA: TGTGCCAGCAGTTACATGGTGACAACGGGCGAGCAGTACTTC; D gene: -; V gene: TRBV6-2/TRBV6-3; J gene: TRBJ2-7; clone size: -
CDR3 protein: CASSPGLAGEQFF; CDR3 DNA: TGTGCCAGCAGCCCAGGACTAGCCGGTGAGCAGTTCTTC; D gene: TRBD2; V gene: TRBV11-2; J gene: TRBJ2-1; clone size: -
CDR3 protein: CSVKGLAGSYEQYF; CDR3 DNA: TGCAGCGTTAAAGGACTAGCGGGCTCCTACGAGCAGTACTTC; D gene: TRBD2; V gene: TRBV29-1; J gene: TRBJ2-7; clone size: -
CDR3 protein: CSARDLGGLEAFF; CDR3 DNA: TGCAGTGCTAGAGATCTTGGGGGGCTTGAAGCTTTCTTT; D gene: -; V gene: TRBV20-1; J gene: TRBJ1-1; clone size: -
CDR3 protein: CASSLALAGRTYEQYF; CDR3 DNA: TGTGCCAGCAGCCTTGCACTAGCGGGGAGAACCTACGAGCAGTACTTC; D gene: TRBD2; V gene: TRBV7-2; J gene: TRBJ2-7; clone size: many
CDR3 protein: CASIEQGLSNQPQHF; CDR3 DNA: TGTGCCAGCATTGAACAGGGGTTAAGCAATCAGCCCCAGCATTTT; D gene: TRBD1; V gene: TRBV6-6; J gene: TRBJ1-5; clone size: once
CDR3 protein: CASSLGLTANYGYTF; CDR3 DNA: TGCGCCAGCAGCCTGGGCCTTACTGCTAACTATGGCTACACCTTC; D gene: -; V gene: TRBV4-1; J gene: TRBJ1-2; clone size: few
CDR3 protein: CARQQPQQGPSQYF; CDR3 DNA: TGTGCCAGGCAACAACCTCAGCAGGGGCCTTCCCAGTACTTC; D gene: -; V gene: TRBV19; J gene: TRBJ2-7; clone size: -
CDR3 protein: CAWSVLSSLTGGNTGELFF; CDR3 DNA: TGTGCCTGGAGTGTACTCTCGTCCCTTACGGGAGGGAACACCGGGGAGCTGTTTTTT; D gene: TRBD2; V gene: TRBV30; J gene: TRBJ2-2; clone size: -
CDR3 protein: CASNNPGQGTEAFF; CDR3 DNA: TGTGCCAGTAACAATCCGGGACAGGGTACTGAAGCTTTCTTT; D gene: TRBD1; V gene: TRBV19; J gene: TRBJ1-1; clone size: few
CDR3 protein: CASSPPGGTQYF; CDR3 DNA: TGTGCCAGCAGCCCGCCTGGGGGGACCCAGTACTTC; D gene: -; V gene: TRBV7-2; J gene: TRBJ2-5; clone size: many
CDR3 protein: CASSIAGSRYNEQFF; CDR3 DNA: TGTGCCAGTAGTATCGCGGGATCGAGGTACAATGAGCAGTTCTTC; D gene: -; V gene: TRBV19; J gene: TRBJ2-1; clone size: -
CDR3 protein: CATTDRGYGYTF; CDR3 DNA: TGTGCCACCACGGACCGGGGTTATGGCTACACCTTC; D gene: -; V gene: TRBV6-5; J gene: TRBJ1-2; clone size: once
CDR3 protein: CASSRRWKDTQYF; CDR3 DNA: TGTGCCAGCAGCCGGCGGTGGAAAGATACGCAGTATTTT; D gene: -; V gene: TRBV14; J gene: TRBJ2-3; clone size: few
CDR3 protein: CASSFRLGGGTEAFF; CDR3 DNA: TGTGCCAGCAGCTTTCGACTTGGCGGGGGAACTGAAGCTTTCTTT; D gene: -; V gene: TRBV7-8; J gene: TRBJ1-1; clone size: many
CDR3 protein: CAGSSGRAAEQFF; CDR3 DNA: TGTGCCGGATCTAGCGGGAGGGCCGCTGAGCAGTTCTTC; D gene: TRBD2; V gene: TRBV2; J gene: TRBJ2-1; clone size: -